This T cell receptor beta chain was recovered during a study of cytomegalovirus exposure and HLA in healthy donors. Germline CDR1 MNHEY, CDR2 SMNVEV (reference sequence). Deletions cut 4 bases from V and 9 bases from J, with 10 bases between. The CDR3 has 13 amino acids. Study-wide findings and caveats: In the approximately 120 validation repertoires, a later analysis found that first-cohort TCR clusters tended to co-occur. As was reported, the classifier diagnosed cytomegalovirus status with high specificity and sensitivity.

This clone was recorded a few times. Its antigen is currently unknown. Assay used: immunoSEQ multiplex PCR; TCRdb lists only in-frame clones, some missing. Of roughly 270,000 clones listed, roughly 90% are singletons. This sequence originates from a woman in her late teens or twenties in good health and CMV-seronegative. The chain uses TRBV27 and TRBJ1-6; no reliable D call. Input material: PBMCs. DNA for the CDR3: TGTGCCAGCAGTTCTCCGGGAGCTTCACCCCTCCACTTT. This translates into CASSSPGASPLHF.